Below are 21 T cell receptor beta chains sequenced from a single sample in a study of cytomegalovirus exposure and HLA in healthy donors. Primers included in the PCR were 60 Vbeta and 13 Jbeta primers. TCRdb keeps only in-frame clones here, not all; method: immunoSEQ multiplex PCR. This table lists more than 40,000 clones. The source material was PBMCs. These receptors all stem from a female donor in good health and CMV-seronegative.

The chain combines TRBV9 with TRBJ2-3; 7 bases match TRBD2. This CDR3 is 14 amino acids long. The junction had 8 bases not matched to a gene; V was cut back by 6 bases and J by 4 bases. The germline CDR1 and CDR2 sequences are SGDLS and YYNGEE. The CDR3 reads CASNEEGGADTQYF. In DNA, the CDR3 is TGTGCCAGCAACGAAGAGGGAGGGGCAGATACGCAGTATTTT.

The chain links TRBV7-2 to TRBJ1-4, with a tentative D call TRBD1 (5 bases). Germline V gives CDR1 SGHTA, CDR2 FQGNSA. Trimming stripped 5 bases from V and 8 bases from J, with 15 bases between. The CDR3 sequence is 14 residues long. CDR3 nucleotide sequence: TGTGCCAGCAGCCCCGTGGGGAGGGACGAAAAACTGTTTTTT. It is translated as CASSPVGRDEKLFF.

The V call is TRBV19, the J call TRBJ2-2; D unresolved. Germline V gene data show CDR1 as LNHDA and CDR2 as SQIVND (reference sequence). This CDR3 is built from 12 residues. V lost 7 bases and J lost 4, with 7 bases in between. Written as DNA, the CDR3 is TGTGCCAGTACCAAATTCACCGGGGAGCTGTTTTTT. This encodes CASTKFTGELFF.

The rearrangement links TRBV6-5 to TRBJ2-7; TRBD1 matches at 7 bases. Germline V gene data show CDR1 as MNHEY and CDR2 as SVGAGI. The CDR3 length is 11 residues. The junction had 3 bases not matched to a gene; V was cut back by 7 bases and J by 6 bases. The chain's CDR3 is CASTNRGEQYF. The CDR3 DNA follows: TGTGCCAGCACAAACAGGGGCGAGCAGTACTTC.

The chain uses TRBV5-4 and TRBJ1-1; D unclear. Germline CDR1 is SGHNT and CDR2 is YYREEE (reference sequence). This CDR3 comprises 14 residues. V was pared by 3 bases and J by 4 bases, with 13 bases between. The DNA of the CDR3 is TGTGCCAGCAGCTGGCGGGGAGGGAGCACTGAAGCTTTCTTT. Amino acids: CASSWRGGSTEAFF.

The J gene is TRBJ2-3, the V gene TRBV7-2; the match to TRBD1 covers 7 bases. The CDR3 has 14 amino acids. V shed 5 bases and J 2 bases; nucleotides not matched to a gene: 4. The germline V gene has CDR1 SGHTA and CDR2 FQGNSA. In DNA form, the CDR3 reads TGTGCCAGCAGCCGACAGGGAACCACAGATACGCAGTATTTT. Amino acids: CASSRQGTTDTQYF.

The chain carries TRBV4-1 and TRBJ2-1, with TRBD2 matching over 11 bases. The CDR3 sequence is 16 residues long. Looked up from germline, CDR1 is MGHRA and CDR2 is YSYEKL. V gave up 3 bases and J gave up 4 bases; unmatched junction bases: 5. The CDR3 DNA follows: TGCGCCAGCAGCCATTCCGGGACTAGCGGATACAATGAGCAGTTCTTC. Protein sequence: CASSHSGTSGYNEQFF.

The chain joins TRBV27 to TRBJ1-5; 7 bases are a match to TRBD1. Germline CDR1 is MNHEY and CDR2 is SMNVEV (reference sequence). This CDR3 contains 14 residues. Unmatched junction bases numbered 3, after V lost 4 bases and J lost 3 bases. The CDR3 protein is CASSWTGLNQPQHF. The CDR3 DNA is TGTGCCAGCAGTTGGACAGGACTCAATCAGCCCCAGCATTTT.

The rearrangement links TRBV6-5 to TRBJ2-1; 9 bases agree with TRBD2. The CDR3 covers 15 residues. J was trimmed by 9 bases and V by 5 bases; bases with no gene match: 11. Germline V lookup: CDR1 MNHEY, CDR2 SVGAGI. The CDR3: CASSNPGLAVVEQFF. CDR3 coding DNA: TGTGCCAGCAGTAATCCGGGACTAGCTGTGGTTGAGCAGTTCTTC.

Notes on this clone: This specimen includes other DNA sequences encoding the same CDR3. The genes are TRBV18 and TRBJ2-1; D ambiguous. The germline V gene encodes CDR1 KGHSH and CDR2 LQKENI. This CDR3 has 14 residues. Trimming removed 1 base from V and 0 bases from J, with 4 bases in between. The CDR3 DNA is TGTGCCAGCTCACCACTGAGCTCCTACAATGAGCAGTTCTTC. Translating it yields CASSPLSSYNEQFF.

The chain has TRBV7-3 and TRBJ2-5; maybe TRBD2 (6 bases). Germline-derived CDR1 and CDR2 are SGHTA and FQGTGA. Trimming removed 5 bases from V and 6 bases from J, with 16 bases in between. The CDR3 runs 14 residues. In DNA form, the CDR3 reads TGTGCCAGCAGCCGGACCTGGGACTCGAAGACCCAGTACTTC. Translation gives CASSRTWDSKTQYF.

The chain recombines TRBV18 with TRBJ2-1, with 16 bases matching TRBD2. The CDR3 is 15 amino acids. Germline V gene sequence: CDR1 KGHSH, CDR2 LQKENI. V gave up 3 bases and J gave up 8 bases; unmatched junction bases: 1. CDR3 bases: TGTGCCAGCTCACCCGGGACTAGCGGGAGGGATGAGCAGTTCTTC. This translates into CASSPGTSGRDEQFF.

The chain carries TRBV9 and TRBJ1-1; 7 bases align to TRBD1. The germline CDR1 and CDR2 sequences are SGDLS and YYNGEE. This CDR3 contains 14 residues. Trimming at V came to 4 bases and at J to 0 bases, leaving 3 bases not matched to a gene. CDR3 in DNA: TGTGCCAGCAGCCGCAGGGGGGTGAACACTGAAGCTTTCTTT. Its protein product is CASSRRGVNTEAFF. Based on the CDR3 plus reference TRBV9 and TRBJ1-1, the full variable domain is DSGVTQTPKHLITATGQRVTLRCSPRSGDLSVYWYQQSLDQGLQFLIQYYNGEERAKGNILERFSAQQFPDLHSELNLSSLELGDSALYFCASSRRGVNTEAFFGQGTRLTVV.

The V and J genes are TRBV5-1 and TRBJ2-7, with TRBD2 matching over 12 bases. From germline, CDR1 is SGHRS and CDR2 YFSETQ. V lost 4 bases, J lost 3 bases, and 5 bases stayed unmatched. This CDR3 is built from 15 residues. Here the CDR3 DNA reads TGCGCCAGCAGCCCACGGACTAGCGGGGACTACGAGCAGTACTTC. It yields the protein CASSPRTSGDYEQYF.

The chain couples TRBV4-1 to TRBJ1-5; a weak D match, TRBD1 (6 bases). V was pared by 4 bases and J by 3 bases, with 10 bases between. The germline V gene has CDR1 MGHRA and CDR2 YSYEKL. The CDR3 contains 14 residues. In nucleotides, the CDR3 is TGCGCCAGCAGCCGTCAGGGGTACAATCAGCCCCAGCATTTT. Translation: CASSRQGYNQPQHF.

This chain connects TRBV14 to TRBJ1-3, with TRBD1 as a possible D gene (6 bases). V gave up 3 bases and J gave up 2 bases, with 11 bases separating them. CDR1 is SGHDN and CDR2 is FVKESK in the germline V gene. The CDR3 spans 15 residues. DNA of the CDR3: TGTGCCAGCAGCCATCCTAACAGGGCTGGAAACACCATATATTTT. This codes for CASSHPNRAGNTIYF.

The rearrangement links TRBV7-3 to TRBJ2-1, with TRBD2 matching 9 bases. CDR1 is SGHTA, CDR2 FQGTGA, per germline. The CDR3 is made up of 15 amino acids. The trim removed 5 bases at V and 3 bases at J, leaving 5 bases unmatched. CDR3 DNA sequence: TGTGCCAGCAGCACTCTAGCGGGGCGCTACAATGAGCAGTTCTTC. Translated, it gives CASSTLAGRYNEQFF.

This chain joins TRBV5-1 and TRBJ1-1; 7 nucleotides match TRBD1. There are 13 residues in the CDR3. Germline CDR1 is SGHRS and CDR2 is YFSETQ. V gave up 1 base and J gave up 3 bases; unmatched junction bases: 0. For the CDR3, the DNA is TGCGCCAGCAGCTTGCAGGGGGACACTGAAGCTTTCTTT. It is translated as CASSLQGDTEAFF.

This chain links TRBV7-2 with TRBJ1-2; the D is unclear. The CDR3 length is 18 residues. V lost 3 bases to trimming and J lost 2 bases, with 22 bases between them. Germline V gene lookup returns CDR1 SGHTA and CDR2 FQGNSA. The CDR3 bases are TGTGCCAGCAGCTTGCCCCTGGGAGAAATGGGCGTGAACTATGGCTACACCTTC. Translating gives CASSLPLGEMGVNYGYTF.

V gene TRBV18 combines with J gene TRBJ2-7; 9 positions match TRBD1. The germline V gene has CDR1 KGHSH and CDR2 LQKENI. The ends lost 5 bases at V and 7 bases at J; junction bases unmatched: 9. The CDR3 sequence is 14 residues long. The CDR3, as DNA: TGTGCCAGCTCATCTTTACAGGGGGCGGAAGAGCAGTACTTC. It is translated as CASSSLQGAEEQYF.

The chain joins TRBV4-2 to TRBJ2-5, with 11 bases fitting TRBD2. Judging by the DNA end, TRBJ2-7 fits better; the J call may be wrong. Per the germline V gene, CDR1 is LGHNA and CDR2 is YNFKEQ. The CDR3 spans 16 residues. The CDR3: CASSRIGTSGSYEQYF. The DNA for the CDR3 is TGTGCCAGCAGCCGGATAGGGACTAGCGGTTCCTACGAGCAGTACTTC.